Ten or more counts support the clone carrying this T cell receptor beta chain. Researchers took RNA transcripts and amplified the TCR beta CDR3 regions from them. The study used the HTBI primer set for a first-round RT-PCR of the TCR CDR3. In TCRdb, the multiplex PCR reads were re-called with MiXCR into one record per CDR3 protein. The table lists 280,000 or so distinct CDR3 sequences, roughly 15% of them singletons. These data come from a study of T cells in Graves' hyperthyroidism and ophthalmopathy. Germline V gene data show CDR1 as MNHNS and CDR2 as SASEGT. V lost 7 bases and J lost 3, with 12 bases in between. The CDR3 has 13 amino acids.

The sample was blood. The chain has TRBV6-1 and TRBJ1-2; a weak D match, TRBD1 (6 bases). This sequence was found in a woman aged 45 to 65 with Graves' hyperthyroidism that later progressed to Graves' ophthalmopathy. The CDR3 DNA is TGTGCCAGCATATTACAGGGAGACTATGGCTACACCTTC. Protein product: CASILQGDYGYTF.